This TCR beta chain was observed in a study of blood T cell repertoires in COVID-19. Study as a whole: Specimens from acute and convalescent COVID-19 originated in the United States, Italy and Spain. In each case, the material was cDNA or gDNA derived from T cells, B-cell-depleted T cells, or PBMCs.

CDR1 and CDR2 from the germline V gene are SQVTM and ANQGSEA. The CDR3 runs to 15 residues. With V trimmed by 6 bases and J by 6 bases, 7 bases remained unmatched. In the study's own analysis: From reference gene primer amplification, estimates of nucleated cell counts were derived. Method: immunoSEQ multiplex PCR; TCRdb's copy keeps in-frame clones and lacks some. The DNA was the basis for D and trimming; V, J and clone size are from that table. This table holds just over 250,000 clones, around 86% found once. This chain joins TRBV29-1 and TRBJ2-3; the match to TRBD2 covers 15 bases. Material: peripheral blood. The TCR was taken from a man aged 40-50 years who had recovered from COVID-19. The CDR3 coding sequence is TGCAGCGTAGACGGGACTAGCGGGAGGTTGGATACGCAGTATTTT. It specifies CSVDGTSGRLDTQYF.